The present entry profiles one TCR beta chain with its context. This record belongs to a study of cytomegalovirus exposure and HLA in healthy donors. While the first cohort had about 610 subjects, the donors belonged to the separate validation cohort of roughly 120 subjects. The length of the CDR3 is 15 residues. Germline loops: CDR1 SGHRS, CDR2 YFSETQ. V was pared by 5 bases and J by 2 bases, with 7 bases of the junction left unmatched. Assay: immunoSEQ multiplex PCR; the TCRdb copy retains only in-frame clones and omits some. The repertoire holds under 250,000 clones, with about 81% as singletons. This chain uses TRBV5-1 with TRBJ2-1, with 7 positions matching TRBD2. The source is a woman under 40 in good health and CMV-seronegative. Sequencing input: PBMCs. CDR3 DNA: TGCGCCAGCAGTCCGGGCGGGGGTACCTACAATGAGCAGTTCTTC. It yields the protein CASSPGGGTYNEQFF.